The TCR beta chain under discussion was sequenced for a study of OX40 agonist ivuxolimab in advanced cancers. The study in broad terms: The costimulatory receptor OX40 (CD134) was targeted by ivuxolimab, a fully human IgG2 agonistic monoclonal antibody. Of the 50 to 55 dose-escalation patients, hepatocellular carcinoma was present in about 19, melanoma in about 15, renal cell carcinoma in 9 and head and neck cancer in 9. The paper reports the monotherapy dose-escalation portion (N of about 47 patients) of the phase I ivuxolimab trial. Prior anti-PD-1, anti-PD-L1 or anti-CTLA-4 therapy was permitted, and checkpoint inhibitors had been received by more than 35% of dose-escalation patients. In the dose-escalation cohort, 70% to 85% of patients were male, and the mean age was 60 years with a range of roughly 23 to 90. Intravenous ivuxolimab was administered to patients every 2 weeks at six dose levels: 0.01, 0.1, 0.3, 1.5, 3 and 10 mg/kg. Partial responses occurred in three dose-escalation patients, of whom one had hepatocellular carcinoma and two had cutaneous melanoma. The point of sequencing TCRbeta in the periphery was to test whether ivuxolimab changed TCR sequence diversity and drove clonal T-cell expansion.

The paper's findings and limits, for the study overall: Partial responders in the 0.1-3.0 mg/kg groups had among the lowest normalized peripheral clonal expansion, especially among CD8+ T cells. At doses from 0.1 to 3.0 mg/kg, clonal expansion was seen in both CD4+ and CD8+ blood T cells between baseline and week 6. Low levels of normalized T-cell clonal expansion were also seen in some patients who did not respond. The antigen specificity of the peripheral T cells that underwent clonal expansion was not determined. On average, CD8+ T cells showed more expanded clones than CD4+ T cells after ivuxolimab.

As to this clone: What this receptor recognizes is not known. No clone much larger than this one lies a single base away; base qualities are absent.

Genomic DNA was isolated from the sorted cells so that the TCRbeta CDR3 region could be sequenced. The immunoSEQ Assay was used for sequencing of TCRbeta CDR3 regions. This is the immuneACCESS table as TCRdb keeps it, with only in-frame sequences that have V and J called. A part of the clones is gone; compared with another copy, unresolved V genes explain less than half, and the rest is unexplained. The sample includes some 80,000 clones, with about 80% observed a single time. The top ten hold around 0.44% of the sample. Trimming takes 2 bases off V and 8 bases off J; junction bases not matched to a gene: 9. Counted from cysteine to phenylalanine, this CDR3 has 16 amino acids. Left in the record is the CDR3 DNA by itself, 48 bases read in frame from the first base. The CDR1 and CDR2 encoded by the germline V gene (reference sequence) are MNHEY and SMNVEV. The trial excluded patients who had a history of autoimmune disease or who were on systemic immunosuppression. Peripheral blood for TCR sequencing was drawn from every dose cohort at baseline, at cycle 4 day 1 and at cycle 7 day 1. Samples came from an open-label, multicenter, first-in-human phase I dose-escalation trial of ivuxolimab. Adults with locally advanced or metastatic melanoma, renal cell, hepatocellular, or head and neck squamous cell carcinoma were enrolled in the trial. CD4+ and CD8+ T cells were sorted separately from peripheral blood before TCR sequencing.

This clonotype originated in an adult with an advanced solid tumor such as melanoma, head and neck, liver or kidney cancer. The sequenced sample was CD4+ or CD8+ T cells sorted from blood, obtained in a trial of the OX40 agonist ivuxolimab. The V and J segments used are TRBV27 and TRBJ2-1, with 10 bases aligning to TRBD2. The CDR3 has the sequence CASSLMASGGRDEQFF. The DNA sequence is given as TGTGCCAGCAGTTTAATGGCTAGCGGGGGTCGCGATGAGCAGTTCTTC.